The source of this T cell receptor (beta chain) is a study of blood T cell repertoires in COVID-19. The V gene's germline CDR1 is KGHDR and CDR2 SFDVKD. CDR3 size: 19 residues. V dropped 3 bases and J dropped 0 bases, with 20 bases sitting between them. Clones were sequenced by immunoSEQ multiplex PCR, and TCRdb holds only the in-frame ones, with some missing. The sample gives a few hundred thousand clones, roughly nine tenths of which show up once; 2.2% is in the top ten. This TCR came from a woman in her fifties or sixties with acute or convalescent COVID-19. This sequence joins TRBV24-1 and TRBJ2-1, with D perhaps TRBD1 (5 bases). Sequenced: peripheral blood. DNA for the CDR3: TGTGCCACCAGTGATCCGGCCTATGAGGACACGAGCTCCTACAATGAGCAGTTCTTC. As protein: CATSDPAYEDTSSYNEQFF.